This T cell receptor beta chain came from a study of T cell responses to AZD1222 COVID-19 vaccine. Of note for this clone: What it recognizes is unknown.

The ends were cut back, 7 bases at V and 1 base at J, with 19 bases in the middle. The CDR3 consists of 16 residues. Germline CDR1 is MNHNY and CDR2 is SVGAGI (reference sequence). Study results and caveats: Variant regions that are unmutated are reportedly the target of nearly half of spike-specific TCRs. Clonal diversity was possibly underestimated, and the donors were mostly white British, with more females.

Assay: immunoSEQ multiplex PCR; the TCRdb copy retains only in-frame clones and omits some. The sample lists around 110,000 clones; about 91% were seen once. The rearrangement links TRBV6-6 to TRBJ1-1; weak D call: TRBD1 (6 bases). The sample in question was peripheral blood, obtained on day 0 of AZD1222 vaccination. The sequence was obtained from an adult in good health. The CDR3 DNA sequence: TGTGCCAGCACCTCATTTATACAGGGTCGGAACACTGAAGCTTTCTTT. Its translation is CASTSFIQGRNTEAFF.